This record covers a single TCR beta chain. CDR3 size: 14 residues. V was trimmed by 7 bases and J by 4 bases, leaving 14 bases between them. The germline CDR1 and CDR2 sequences are SNHLY and FYNNEI. Measured with immunoSEQ multiplex PCR; TCRdb has only the in-frame clones, and not every one. The repertoire has roughly 200,000 clones, 94% of them found once; the top ten carry roughly 0.76%. This entry is derived from a study of blood T cell repertoires in COVID-19. Study summary: Sites across the United States, Italy and Spain contributed samples from acute and convalescent COVID-19.

The receptor was derived from a man aged 25-40 years with COVID-19, enrolled during active disease. The gene calls are TRBV2 and TRBJ1-5; D perhaps matches TRBD1 (5 bases). The sequenced material came from peripheral blood. This CDR3 reads CASTSGTWNQPQHF. DNA for the CDR3: TGTGCCAGCACCTCCGGGACTTGGAATCAGCCCCAGCATTTT. The whole variable domain, filled in from reference TRBV2 and TRBJ1-5, reads EPEVTQTPSHQVTQMGQEVILRCVPISNHLYFYWYRQILGQKVEFLVSFYNNEISEKSEIFDDQFSVERPDGSNFTLKIRSTKLEDSAMYFCASTSGTWNQPQHFGDGTRLSIL.